The entry below describes one TCR beta chain. Its antigen is undetermined. The junction differs from germline at one of its ends, possibly a read error. The data belong to a study of tumor-infiltrating lymphocytes in primary liver carcinoma. About the research overall: All patients, whether men or women, fell within 30 to 69 years of age.

Study conclusions and caveats: Tumor region pairs outstripped tumor-adjacent and tumor-blood pairs in overlap. Tumor tissue displayed a significantly greater top-250-clone fraction than blood (p = 0.039).

A primer in the constant region served to generate TCR beta cDNA from approximately 460 ng of total RNA. Researchers made the TCR beta libraries by running three nested multiplex PCR rounds with slightly modified ARM-PCR. For roughly 11 cycles apiece, the opening two PCR rounds ran with TRBV1-TRBV30 forward primers and a C-beta reverse primer. TCRdb processed the multiplex PCR reads anew with MiXCR; each CDR3 protein has one entry. This repertoire shows more than 85,000 distinct CDR3 sequences, around 84% found once; its top ten account for around 21%. Joint extraction of RNA and DNA used roughly 20-33 mg of bulk tissue that was unsorted. The length of the CDR3 is 16 residues. In germline, CDR1 is GTSNPN, CDR2 SVGIG (reference sequence).

This sequence joins TRBV30 and TRBJ2-3; D unresolved. Source material: liver tumor tissue from sampling region 3. As to subset: tumor region T3, left-lateral pole. The source of this sequence is a man in his forties or fifties with primary liver carcinoma and hepatitis B virus infection. The CDR3 here is CAWSVSPAPGQDAQYF. The CDR3 bases are TGTGCCTGGAGTGTATCTCCAGCGCCCGGTCAAGATGCGCAGTATTTT.